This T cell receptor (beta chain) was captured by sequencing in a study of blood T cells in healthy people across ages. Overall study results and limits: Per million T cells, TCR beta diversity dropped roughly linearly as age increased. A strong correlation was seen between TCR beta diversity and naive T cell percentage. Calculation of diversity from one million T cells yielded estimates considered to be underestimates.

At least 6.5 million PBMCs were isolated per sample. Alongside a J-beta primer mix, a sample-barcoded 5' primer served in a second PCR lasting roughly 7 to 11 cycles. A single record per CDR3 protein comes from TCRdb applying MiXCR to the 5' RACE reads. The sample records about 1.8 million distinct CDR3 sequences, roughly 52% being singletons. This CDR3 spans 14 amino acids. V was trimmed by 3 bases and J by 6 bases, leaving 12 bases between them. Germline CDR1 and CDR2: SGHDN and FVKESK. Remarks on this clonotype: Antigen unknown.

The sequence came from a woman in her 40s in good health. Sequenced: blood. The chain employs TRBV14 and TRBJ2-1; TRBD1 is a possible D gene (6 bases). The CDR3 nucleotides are TGTGCCAGCAGCCACAGGGGAATCGGCAATGAGCAGTTCTTC. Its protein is CASSHRGIGNEQFF.